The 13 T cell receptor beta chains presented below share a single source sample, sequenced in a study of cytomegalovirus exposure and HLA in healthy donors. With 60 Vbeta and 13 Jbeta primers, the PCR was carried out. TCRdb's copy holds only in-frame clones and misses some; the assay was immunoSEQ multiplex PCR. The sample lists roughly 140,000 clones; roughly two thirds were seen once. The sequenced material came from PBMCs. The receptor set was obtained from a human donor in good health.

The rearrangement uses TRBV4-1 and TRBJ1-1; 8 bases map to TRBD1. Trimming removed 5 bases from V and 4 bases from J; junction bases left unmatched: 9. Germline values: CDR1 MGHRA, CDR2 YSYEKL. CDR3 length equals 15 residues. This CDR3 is CASSARQGQGTEAFF. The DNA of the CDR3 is TGCGCCAGCAGCGCTCGACAGGGGCAGGGCACTGAAGCTTTCTTT.

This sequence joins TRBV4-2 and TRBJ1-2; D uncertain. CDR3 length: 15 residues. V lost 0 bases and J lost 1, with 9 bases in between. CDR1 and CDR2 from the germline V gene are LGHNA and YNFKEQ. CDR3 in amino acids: CASSQEVRVNYGYTF. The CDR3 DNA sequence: TGTGCCAGCAGCCAAGAAGTTCGGGTTAACTATGGCTACACCTTC.

CDR3 loop: CASSPSQTGFYGYTF. The CDR3 DNA reads as TGTGCCAGCAGCCCGTCCCAGACAGGTTTCTATGGCTACACCTTC. V is TRBV4-2 and J is TRBJ1-2; D possibly corresponds to TRBD1 (6 bases). The CDR3 runs 15 residues. Per the germline V gene, CDR1 is LGHNA and CDR2 is YNFKEQ. Trimming left V 4 bases short and J 4 bases short, with 16 bases between.

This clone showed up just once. The CDR3 coding sequence is TGCGCCAGCAGCACCGGGACAGGGGGCTCGAATGAGCAGTTCTTC. It yields the protein CASSTGTGGSNEQFF. The chain combines TRBV5-1 with TRBJ2-1; the match to TRBD1 covers 12 bases. Germline trimming cut 4 bases from V and 7 bases from J; bases unmatched to any gene: 6. Germline V gives CDR1 SGHRS, CDR2 YFSETQ. This CDR3 is built from 15 residues.

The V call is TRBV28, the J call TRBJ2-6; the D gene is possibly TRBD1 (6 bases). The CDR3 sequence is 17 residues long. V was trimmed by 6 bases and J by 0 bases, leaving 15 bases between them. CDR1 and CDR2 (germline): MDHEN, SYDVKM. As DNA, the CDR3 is TGTGCCAGCAGAGACAGGTCGGGGCGCTCTGGGGCCAACGTCCTGACTTTC. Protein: CASRDRSGRSGANVLTF.

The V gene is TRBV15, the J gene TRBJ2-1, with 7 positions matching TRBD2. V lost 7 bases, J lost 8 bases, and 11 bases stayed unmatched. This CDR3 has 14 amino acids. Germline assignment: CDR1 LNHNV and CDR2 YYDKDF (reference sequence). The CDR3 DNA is TGTGCCACCACCCTGGGGAGGGGTTTGTATGAGCAGTTCTTC. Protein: CATTLGRGLYEQFF.

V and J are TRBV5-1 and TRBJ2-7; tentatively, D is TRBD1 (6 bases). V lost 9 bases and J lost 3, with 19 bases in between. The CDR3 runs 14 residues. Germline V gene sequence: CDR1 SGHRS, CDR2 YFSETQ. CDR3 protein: CATKRGLQGYEQYF. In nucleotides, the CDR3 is TGCGCCACCAAAAGGGGTTTACAGGGCTACGAGCAGTACTTC.

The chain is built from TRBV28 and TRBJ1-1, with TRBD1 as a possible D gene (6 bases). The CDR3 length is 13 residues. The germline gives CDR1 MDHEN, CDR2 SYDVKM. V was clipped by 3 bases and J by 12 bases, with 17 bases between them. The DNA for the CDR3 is TGTGCCAGCAGTTTTTTGGGGCAGGGACAAACTTTCTTT. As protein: CASSFLGQGQTFF.

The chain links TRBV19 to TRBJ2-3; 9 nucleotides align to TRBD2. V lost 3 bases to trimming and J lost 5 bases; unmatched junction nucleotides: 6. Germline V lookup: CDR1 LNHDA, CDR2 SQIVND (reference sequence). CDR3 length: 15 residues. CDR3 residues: CASSIGSGSGDTQYF. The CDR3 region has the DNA TGTGCCAGTAGTATTGGTAGCGGGAGTGGAGATACGCAGTATTTT.

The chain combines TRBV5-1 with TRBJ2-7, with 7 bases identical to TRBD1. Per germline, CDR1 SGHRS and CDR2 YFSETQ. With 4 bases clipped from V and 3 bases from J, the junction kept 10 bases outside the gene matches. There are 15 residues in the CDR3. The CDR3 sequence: CASSTTTGSFYEQYF. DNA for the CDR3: TGCGCCAGCAGCACCACGACAGGGTCGTTCTACGAGCAGTACTTC.

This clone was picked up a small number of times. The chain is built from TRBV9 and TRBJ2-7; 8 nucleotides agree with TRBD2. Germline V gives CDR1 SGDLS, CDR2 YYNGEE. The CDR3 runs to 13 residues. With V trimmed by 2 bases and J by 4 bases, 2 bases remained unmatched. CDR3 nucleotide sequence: TGTGCCAGCAGCGTGAGCGGGGGATACGAGCAGTACTTC. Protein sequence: CASSVSGGYEQYF. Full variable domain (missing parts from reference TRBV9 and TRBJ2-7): DSGVTQTPKHLITATGQRVTLRCSPRSGDLSVYWYQQSLDQGLQFLIQYYNGEERAKGNILERFSAQQFPDLHSELNLSSLELGDSALYFCASSVSGGYEQYFGPGTRLTVT.

The DNA for the CDR3 is TGCGCCAGCAGCTTGGCCGGGACTAGCGGTACAGAGACCCAGTACTTC. Protein: CASSLAGTSGTETQYF. The chain carries TRBV5-1 and TRBJ2-5; 11 nucleotides match TRBD2. V shed 0 bases, J shed 4 bases, and the junction held 5 bases outside the gene matches. Germline CDR1 reads SGHRS; CDR2 reads YFSETQ. The CDR3 extends over 16 amino acids.

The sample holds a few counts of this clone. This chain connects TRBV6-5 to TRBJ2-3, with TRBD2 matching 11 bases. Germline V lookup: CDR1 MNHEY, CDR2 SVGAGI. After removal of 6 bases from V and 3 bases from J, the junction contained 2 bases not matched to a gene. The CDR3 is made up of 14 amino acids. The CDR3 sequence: CASRTSGSTDTQYF. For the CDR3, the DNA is TGTGCCAGCAGAACTAGCGGGAGTACAGATACGCAGTATTTT.